These T cell receptor beta chains were read from a single sample in a study of T cell responses to AZD1222 COVID-19 vaccine. Using immunoSEQ multiplex PCR, the repertoire was profiled, and TCRdb retains in-frame clones only, with some absent. The repertoire includes 45,000 to 60,000 clones, 80% to 90% of them detected once, and about 2% sits in the top ten. The sample was peripheral blood, taken on day 0 of AZD1222 vaccination. All receptors derive from an adult in good health. The CDR3 runs from the conserved cysteine through the conserved F or W. Fields, in order: D gene, clone size, V gene, J gene, CDR3 protein, CDR3 DNA. D genes are given only for firm matches. Part of the rows lack a size; the others show once, few, many or a class for expanded clones.

NA,NA,TRBV5-1,TRBJ1-1,CASSFARTNTEAFF,TGCGCCAGCAGCTTCGCCCGTACTAACACTGAAGCTTTCTTT
NA,NA,TRBV3-1/TRBV3-2,TRBJ2-1,CASSQDGLTQQFF,TGTGCCAGCAGCCAAGATGGGTTGACACAGCAGTTCTTC
NA,NA,TRBV28,TRBJ2-1,CASSLEGVVSFLRYNEQFF,TGTGCCAGCAGTTTGGAGGGAGTGGTTTCATTTTTGCGGTACAATGAGCAGTTCTTC
NA,NA,TRBV27,TRBJ2-3,CASIRADTQYF,TGTGCCAGCATCAGGGCAGATACGCAGTATTTT
TRBD1,NA,TRBV6-5,TRBJ1-5,CASRKDRGNQPQHF,TGTGCCAGCAGAAAGGACAGGGGTAATCAGCCCCAGCATTTT
NA,NA,TRBV19,TRBJ2-1,CASSILGNSRNEQFF,TGTGCCAGTAGTATACTCGGGAATAGCCGGAATGAGCAGTTCTTC
TRBD2,NA,TRBV5-1,TRBJ2-1,CASSLDSAGGRIYNEQFF,TGCGCCAGCAGCTTGGATTCGGCTGGCGGGAGAATTTACAATGAGCAGTTCTTC
NA,NA,TRBV12-3/TRBV12-4,TRBJ1-1,CASSLTNTEAFF,TGTGCCAGCAGTTTAACGAACACTGAAGCTTTCTTT
TRBD2,NA,TRBV10-3,TRBJ2-1,CAISLAGSRNEQFF,TGTGCCATCAGCCTAGCGGGATCTCGAAATGAGCAGTTCTTC
NA,NA,TRBV2,TRBJ2-7,CASSDRGYEQYF,TGTGCCAGCAGTGACAGGGGCTACGAGCAGTACTTC
TRBD2,NA,TRBV28,TRBJ2-5,CASSLPTSGARAKETQYF,TGTGCCAGCAGTTTACCGACTAGCGGGGCGAGGGCCAAAGAGACCCAGTACTTC
NA,NA,TRBV19,TRBJ1-5,CASSIIPGRDQPQHF,TGTGCCAGTAGTATCATCCCAGGGAGGGATCAGCCCCAGCATTTT
TRBD2,NA,TRBV7-8,TRBJ2-1,CASSLVGRLARLYNEQFF,TGTGCCAGCAGCTTAGTAGGGAGACTAGCAAGATTATACAATGAGCAGTTCTTC
NA,NA,TRBV7-2,TRBJ2-2,CASNQDSPNTGELFF,TGTGCCAGCAACCAAGACAGCCCGAACACCGGGGAGCTGTTTTTT
NA,once,TRBV19,TRBJ1-1,CASSIDLRWETEAFF,TGTGCCAGTAGTATAGATCTCCGGTGGGAGACTGAAGCTTTCTTT
NA,NA,TRBV19,TRBJ1-5,CASSIVGAGNSNQPQHF,TGTGCCAGTAGTATAGTTGGGGCAGGGAATAGCAATCAGCCCCAGCATTTT
NA,NA,TRBV7-8,TRBJ1-1,CASRKGVNTEAFF,TGTGCCAGCAGAAAGGGCGTGAACACTGAAGCTTTCTTT
NA,NA,TRBV18,TRBJ1-3,CASSPEIRGTSGNTIYF,TGTGCCAGCTCACCTGAGATAAGGGGAACCTCTGGAAACACCATATATTTT
NA,NA,TRBV19,TRBJ2-7,CASSISQNYEQYF,TGTGCCAGTAGTATAAGTCAGAACTACGAGCAGTACTTC
NA,once,TRBV2,TRBJ2-7,CASSGDRAYEQYF,TGTGCCAGCAGTGGAGACAGAGCCTACGAGCAGTACTTC
NA,NA,TRBV15,TRBJ2-1,CATSRARGGEQFF,TGTGCCACCAGCAGAGCAAGAGGGGGGGAGCAGTTCTTC
NA,few,TRBV5-1,TRBJ1-1,CASSSLQAMNTEAFF,TGCGCCAGCAGTTCTCTCCAGGCCATGAACACTGAAGCTTTCTTT
NA,NA,TRBV30,TRBJ1-3,CAWSPGGNTIYF,TGTGCCTGGAGTCCCGGTGGAAACACCATATATTTT
TRBD1,NA,TRBV30,TRBJ1-1,CAWSVRLPLAGGAPFENTEAFF,TGTGCCTGGAGTGTACGTCTGCCGCTGGCAGGGGGGGCCCCGTTCGAGAACACTGAAGCTTTCTTT
NA,NA,TRBV5-1,TRBJ2-2,CASSLDAGPPNTGELFF,TGCGCCAGCAGCTTGGACGCGGGGCCCCCGAACACCGGGGAGCTGTTTTTT
NA,few,TRBV19,TRBJ1-6,CASNTGLSPLHF,TGTGCCAGTAATACAGGTCTTTCACCCCTCCACTTT
NA,NA,TRBV6-5,TRBJ1-6,CASSRGRDNSPLHF,TGTGCCAGCAGCCGGGGACGGGATAATTCACCCCTCCACTTT
TRBD1,few,TRBV12-5,TRBJ1-2,CASGLVPLRTGGYYGYTF,TGTGCTAGTGGTTTGGTTCCGCTTCGGACAGGGGGGTACTATGGCTACACCTTC
NA,NA,TRBV10-3,TRBJ1-1,CAISDFRGTEAFF,TGTGCCATCAGTGATTTTAGGGGCACTGAAGCTTTCTTT
NA,NA,TRBV3-1/TRBV3-2,TRBJ2-1,CASRLGSRTDEQFF,TGTGCCAGCAGGCTCGGGAGTAGGACGGATGAGCAGTTCTTC
TRBD2,NA,TRBV7-8,TRBJ2-5,CASSVLAGDQETQYF,TGTGCCAGCAGCGTACTAGCGGGGGACCAAGAGACCCAGTACTTC
NA,NA,TRBV4-1,TRBJ1-4,CASSQGQKLFF,TGCGCCAGCAGCCAAGGGCAAAAACTGTTTTTT
NA,once,TRBV12-3/TRBV12-4,TRBJ1-4,CASSSDDEKLFF,TGTGCCAGCAGTTCGGACGATGAAAAACTGTTTTTT
NA,NA,TRBV28,TRBJ1-2,CASSLGQSSYGYTF,TGTGCCAGCAGTTTAGGGCAGTCCTCTTATGGCTACACCTTC
NA,NA,TRBV7-9,TRBJ2-2,CASSRGVTGELFF,TGTGCCAGCAGCCGCGGGGTAACCGGGGAGCTGTTTTTT
NA,NA,TRBV7-3,TRBJ1-1,CASSLTEGGEAFF,TGTGCCAGCAGCTTAACTGAAGGTGGGGAAGCTTTCTTT
TRBD1,NA,TRBV29-1,TRBJ2-3,CSAGTASDTQYF,TGCAGCGCCGGGACAGCCTCAGATACGCAGTATTTT
TRBD1,NA,TRBV29-1,TRBJ1-1,CSVGSGGVNTEAFF,TGCAGCGTTGGGTCAGGGGGCGTGAACACTGAAGCTTTCTTT
TRBD1,NA,TRBV6-5,TRBJ1-5,CASGQGYQPQHF,TGTGCCAGCGGACAGGGGTATCAGCCCCAGCATTTT
NA,NA,TRBV7-9,TRBJ1-1,CASSLAQGSTEAFF,TGTGCCAGCAGCTTAGCCCAGGGGAGCACTGAAGCTTTCTTT
NA,NA,TRBV25-1,TRBJ2-1,CASSSMASANNRQFF,TGTGCCAGCAGCTCCATGGCTAGCGCGAACAATAGGCAGTTCTTC
NA,NA,TRBV19,TRBJ1-5,CASSIGGQGFGQPQHF,TGTGCCAGTAGTATAGGCGGCCAGGGGTTCGGGCAGCCCCAGCATTTT
TRBD2,NA,TRBV5-1,TRBJ2-1,CASSLAPAGGPGEQFF,TGCGCCAGCAGCTTGGCCCCAGCGGGAGGGCCGGGTGAGCAGTTCTTC
NA,NA,TRBV6-6,TRBJ1-2,CASSPPPGQTAGGYTF,TGTGCCAGCAGTCCACCCCCAGGACAGACCGCTGGCGGCTACACCTTC
TRBD2,NA,TRBV7-9,TRBJ2-3,CASSLVGSGRTDTQYF,TGTGCCAGCAGCTTAGTCGGTAGCGGGAGAACAGATACGCAGTATTTT
NA,NA,TRBV5-4,TRBJ2-1,CASSWGFQSYNEQFF,TGTGCCAGCAGCTGGGGATTTCAATCCTACAATGAGCAGTTCTTC
NA,NA,TRBV7-9,TRBJ2-1,CASSLASNRDHYNEQFF,TGTGCCAGCAGCTTAGCGTCCAACCGGGACCACTACAATGAGCAGTTCTTC
TRBD1,NA,TRBV28,TRBJ2-7,CASSSTGSEQYF,TGTGCCAGCAGTTCGACAGGGTCAGAGCAGTACTTC
NA,once,TRBV19,TRBJ2-3,CASNGGGTDTQYF,TGTGCCAGTAACGGAGGGGGGACAGATACGCAGTATTTT
TRBD1,medium-sized,TRBV7-9,TRBJ2-7,CASSRIQGYYEQYF,TGTGCCAGCAGCCGAATACAGGGGTACTACGAGCAGTACTTC
NA,NA,TRBV2,TRBJ1-1,CASSDPGMEAFF,TGTGCCAGCAGTGATCCCGGTATGGAGGCTTTCTTT
NA,NA,TRBV19,TRBJ1-3,CASSATGYSGNTIYF,TGTGCCAGTAGTGCAACAGGTTACTCTGGAAACACCATATATTTT
TRBD2,NA,TRBV28,TRBJ2-3,CASSQGLTDTQYF,TGTGCCAGCAGTCAGGGACTAACAGATACGCAGTATTTT
NA,once,TRBV7-8,TRBJ2-7,CASSLQIYEQYF,TGTGCCAGCAGCTTGCAAATATACGAGCAGTACTTC
NA,NA,TRBV19,TRBJ1-5,CASSGRSFSGNQPQHF,TGTGCCAGTAGCGGACGGAGCTTTTCGGGCAATCAGCCCCAGCATTTT
TRBD1,once,TRBV7-9,TRBJ2-7,CASSSDRGWGYEQYF,TGTGCCAGCAGCTCGGACAGGGGATGGGGCTACGAGCAGTACTTC
TRBD2,NA,TRBV7-9,TRBJ2-2,CASSPGTSATGELFF,TGTGCCAGCAGCCCCGGGACTAGCGCGACCGGGGAGCTGTTTTTT
TRBD1,NA,TRBV19,TRBJ2-7,CASSIAGQGAYEQYF,TGTGCCAGTAGTATAGCAGGACAGGGGGCCTACGAGCAGTACTTC
TRBD1,once,TRBV5-1,TRBJ2-7,CASSSGQGYEQYF,TGCGCCAGCAGCAGCGGACAGGGCTACGAGCAGTACTTC